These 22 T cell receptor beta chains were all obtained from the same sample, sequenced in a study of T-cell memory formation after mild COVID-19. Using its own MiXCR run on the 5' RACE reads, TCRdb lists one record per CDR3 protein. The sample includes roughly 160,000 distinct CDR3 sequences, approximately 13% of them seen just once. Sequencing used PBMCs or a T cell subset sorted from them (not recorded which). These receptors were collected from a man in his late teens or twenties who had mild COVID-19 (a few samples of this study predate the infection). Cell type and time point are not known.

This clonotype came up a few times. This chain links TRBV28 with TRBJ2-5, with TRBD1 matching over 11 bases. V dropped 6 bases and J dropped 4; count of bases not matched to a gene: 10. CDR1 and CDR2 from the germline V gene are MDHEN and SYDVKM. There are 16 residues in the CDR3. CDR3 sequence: CASSETGTGGRETQYF. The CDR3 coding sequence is TGTGCCAGCAGCGAGACCGGGACAGGGGGAAGAGAGACCCAGTACTTC.

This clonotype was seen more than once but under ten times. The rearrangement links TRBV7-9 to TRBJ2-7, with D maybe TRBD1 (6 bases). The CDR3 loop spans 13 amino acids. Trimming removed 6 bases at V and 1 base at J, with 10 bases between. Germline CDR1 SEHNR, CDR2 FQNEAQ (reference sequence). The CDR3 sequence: CASRPQGSYEQYF. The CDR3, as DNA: TGTGCCAGCAGGCCTCAGGGGTCCTACGAGCAGTACTTC.

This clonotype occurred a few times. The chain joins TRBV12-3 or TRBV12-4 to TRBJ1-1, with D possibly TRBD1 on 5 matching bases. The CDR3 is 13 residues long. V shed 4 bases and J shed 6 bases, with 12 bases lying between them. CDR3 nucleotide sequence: TGTGCCAGCAGTTCTTTAGGGGATGCTGAAGCTTTCTTT. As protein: CASSSLGDAEAFF.

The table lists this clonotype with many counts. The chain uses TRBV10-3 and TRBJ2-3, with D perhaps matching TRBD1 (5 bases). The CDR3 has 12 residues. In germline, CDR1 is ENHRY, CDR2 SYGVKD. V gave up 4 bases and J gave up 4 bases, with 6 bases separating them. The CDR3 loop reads CAISGTSDTQYF. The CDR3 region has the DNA TGTGCCATCAGTGGGACATCAGATACGCAGTATTTT.

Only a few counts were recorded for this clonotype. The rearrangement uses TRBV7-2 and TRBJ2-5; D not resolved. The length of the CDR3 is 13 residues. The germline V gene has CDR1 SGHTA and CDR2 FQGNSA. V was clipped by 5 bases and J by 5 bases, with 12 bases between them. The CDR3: CASSKGVSETQYF. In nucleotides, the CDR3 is TGTGCCAGCAGCAAAGGCGTCTCCGAGACCCAGTACTTC.

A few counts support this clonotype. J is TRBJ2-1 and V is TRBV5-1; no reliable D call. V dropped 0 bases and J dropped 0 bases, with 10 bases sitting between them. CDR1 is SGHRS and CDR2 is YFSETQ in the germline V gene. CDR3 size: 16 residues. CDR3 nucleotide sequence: TGCGCCAGCAGCTTGGACCCGGTTAGCTCCTACAATGAGCAGTTCTTC. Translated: CASSLDPVSSYNEQFF.

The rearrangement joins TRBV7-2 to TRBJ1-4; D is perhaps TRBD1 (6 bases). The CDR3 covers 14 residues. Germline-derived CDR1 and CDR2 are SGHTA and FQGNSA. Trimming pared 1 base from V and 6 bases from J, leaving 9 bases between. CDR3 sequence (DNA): TGTGCCAGCAGCTTAGACAGGGCGGATGAAAAACTGTTTTTT. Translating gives CASSLDRADEKLFF.

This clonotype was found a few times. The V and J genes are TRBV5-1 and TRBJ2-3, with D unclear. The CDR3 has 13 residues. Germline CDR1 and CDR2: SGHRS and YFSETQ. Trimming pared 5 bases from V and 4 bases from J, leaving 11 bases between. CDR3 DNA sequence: TGCGCCAGCAGGTCTGAATCCCCAGATACGCAGTATTTT. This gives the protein CASRSESPDTQYF. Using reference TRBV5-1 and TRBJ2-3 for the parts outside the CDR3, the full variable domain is KAGVTQTPRYLIKTRGQQVTLSCSPISGHRSVSWYQQTPGQGLQFLFEYFSETQRNKGNFPGRFSGRQFSNSRSEMNVSTLELGDSALYLCASRSESPDTQYFGPGTRLTVL.

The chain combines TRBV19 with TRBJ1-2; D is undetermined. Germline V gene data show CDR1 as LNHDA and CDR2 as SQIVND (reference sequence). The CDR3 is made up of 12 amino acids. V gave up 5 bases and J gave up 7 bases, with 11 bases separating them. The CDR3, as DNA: TGTGCCAGTAGTCGGTTCCTCACTGGCTACACCTTC. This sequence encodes CASSRFLTGYTF. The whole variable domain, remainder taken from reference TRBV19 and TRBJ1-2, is DGGITQSPKYLFRKEGQNVTLSCEQNLNHDAMYWYRQDPGQGLRLIYYSQIVNDFQKGDIAEGYSVSREKKESFPLTVTSAQKNPTAFYLCASSRFLTGYTFGSGTRLTVV.

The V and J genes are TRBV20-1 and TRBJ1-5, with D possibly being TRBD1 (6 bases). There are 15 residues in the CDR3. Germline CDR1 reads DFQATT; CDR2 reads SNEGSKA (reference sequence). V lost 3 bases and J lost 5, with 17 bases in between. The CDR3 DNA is TGCAGTGCTAGTCGGTACAGGGTTCGAGATCAGCCCCAGCATTTT. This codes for CSASRYRVRDQPQHF.

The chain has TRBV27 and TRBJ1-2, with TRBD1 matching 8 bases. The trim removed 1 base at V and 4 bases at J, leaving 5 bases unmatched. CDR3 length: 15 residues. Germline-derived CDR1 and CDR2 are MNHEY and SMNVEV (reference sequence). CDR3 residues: CASSLYETGGYGYTF. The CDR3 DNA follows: TGTGCCAGCAGTTTATATGAAACAGGGGGCTATGGCTACACCTTC.

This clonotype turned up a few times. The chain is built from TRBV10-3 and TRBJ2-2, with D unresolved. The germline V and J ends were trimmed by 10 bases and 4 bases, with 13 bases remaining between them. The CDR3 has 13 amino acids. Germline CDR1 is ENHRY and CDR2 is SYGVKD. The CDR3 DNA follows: TGTGCCACCCGGACCAGTGGCACCGGGGAGCTGTTTTTT. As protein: CATRTSGTGELFF.

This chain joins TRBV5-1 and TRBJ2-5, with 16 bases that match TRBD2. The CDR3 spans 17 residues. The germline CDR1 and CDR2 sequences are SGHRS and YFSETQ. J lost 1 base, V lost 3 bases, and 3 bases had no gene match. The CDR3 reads CASSSGTSGGAQETQYF. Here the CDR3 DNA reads TGCGCCAGCAGCTCGGGGACTAGCGGGGGGGCCCAAGAGACCCAGTACTTC. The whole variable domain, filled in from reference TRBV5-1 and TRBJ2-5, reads KAGVTQTPRYLIKTRGQQVTLSCSPISGHRSVSWYQQTPGQGLQFLFEYFSETQRNKGNFPGRFSGRQFSNSRSEMNVSTLELGDSALYLCASSSGTSGGAQETQYFGPGTRLLVL.

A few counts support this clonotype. The CDR3 nucleotides read TGTGCCAGCAGCCCAGCCGGGGCCAACGTCCTGACTTTC. Protein product: CASSPAGANVLTF. V and J are TRBV4-2 and TRBJ2-6; D is uncertain. Germline CDR1 LGHNA, CDR2 YNFKEQ. The CDR3 has 13 amino acids. The germline V and J ends were trimmed by 4 bases and 4 bases, with 5 bases remaining between them.

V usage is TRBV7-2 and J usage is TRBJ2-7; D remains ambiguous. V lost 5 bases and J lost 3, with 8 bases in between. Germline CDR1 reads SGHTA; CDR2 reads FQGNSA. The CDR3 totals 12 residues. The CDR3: CASSISGYEQYF. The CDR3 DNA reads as TGTGCCAGCAGCATCTCGGGCTACGAGCAGTACTTC.

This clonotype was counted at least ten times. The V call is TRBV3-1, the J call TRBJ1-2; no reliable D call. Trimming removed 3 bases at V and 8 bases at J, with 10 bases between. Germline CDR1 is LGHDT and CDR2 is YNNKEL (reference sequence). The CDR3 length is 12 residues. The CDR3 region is CASSQGNGGYTF. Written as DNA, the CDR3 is TGTGCCAGCAGCCAGGGGAATGGCGGCTACACCTTC.

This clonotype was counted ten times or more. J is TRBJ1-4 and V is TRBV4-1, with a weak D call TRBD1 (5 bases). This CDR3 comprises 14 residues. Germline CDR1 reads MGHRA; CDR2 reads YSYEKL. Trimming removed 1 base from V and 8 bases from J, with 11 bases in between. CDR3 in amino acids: CASSQVQGEEKLFF. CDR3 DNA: TGCGCCAGCAGCCAAGTTCAAGGGGAGGAAAAACTGTTTTTT.

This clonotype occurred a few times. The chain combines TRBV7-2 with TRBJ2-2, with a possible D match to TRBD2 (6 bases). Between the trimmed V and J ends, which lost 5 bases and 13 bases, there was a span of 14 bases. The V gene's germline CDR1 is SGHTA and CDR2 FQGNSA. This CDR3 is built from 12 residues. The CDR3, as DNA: TGTGCCAGCAGCCCACTGGAGGGCGCGCTGTTTTTT. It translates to CASSPLEGALFF.

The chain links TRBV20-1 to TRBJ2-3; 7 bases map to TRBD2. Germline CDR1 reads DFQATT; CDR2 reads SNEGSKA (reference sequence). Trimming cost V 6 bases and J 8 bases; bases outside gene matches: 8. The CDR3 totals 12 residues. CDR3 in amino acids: CSAPTSQGTQYF. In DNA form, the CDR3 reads TGCAGTGCACCGACTAGCCAGGGTACGCAGTATTTT.

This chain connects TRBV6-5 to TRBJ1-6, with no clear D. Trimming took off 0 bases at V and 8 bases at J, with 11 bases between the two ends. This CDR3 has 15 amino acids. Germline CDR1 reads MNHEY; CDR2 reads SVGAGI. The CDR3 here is CASSYSMPTDSPLHF. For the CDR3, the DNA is TGTGCCAGCAGTTACTCGATGCCGACTGATTCACCCCTCCACTTT.

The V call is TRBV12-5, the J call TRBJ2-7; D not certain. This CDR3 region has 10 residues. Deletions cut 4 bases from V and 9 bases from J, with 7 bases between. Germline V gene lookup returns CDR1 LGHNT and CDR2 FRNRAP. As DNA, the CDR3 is TGTGCTAGTGGTTCGGGTGCGCAGTACTTC. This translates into CASGSGAQYF.

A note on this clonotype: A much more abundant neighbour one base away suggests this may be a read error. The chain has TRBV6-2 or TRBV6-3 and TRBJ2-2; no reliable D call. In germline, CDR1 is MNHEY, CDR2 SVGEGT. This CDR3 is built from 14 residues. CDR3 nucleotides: TGTGCCAGCAATTTTAACTGGAACACCTGGGAGCTGTTTTTT. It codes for CASNFNWNTWELFF.